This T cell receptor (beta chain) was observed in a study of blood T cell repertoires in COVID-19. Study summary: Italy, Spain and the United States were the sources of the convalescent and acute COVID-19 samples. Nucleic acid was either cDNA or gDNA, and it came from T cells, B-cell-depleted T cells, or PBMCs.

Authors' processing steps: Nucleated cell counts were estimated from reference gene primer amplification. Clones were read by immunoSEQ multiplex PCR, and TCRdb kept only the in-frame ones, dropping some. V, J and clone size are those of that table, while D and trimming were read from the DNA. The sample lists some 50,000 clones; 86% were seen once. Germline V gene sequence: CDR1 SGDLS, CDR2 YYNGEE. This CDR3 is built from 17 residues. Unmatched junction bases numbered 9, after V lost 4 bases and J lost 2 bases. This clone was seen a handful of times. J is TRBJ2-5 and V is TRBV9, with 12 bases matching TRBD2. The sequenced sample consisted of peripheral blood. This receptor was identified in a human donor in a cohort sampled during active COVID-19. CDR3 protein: CASSIGLAGTFQETQYF. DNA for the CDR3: TGTGCCAGCAGCATTGGACTAGCGGGGACCTTTCAAGAGACCCAGTACTTC.